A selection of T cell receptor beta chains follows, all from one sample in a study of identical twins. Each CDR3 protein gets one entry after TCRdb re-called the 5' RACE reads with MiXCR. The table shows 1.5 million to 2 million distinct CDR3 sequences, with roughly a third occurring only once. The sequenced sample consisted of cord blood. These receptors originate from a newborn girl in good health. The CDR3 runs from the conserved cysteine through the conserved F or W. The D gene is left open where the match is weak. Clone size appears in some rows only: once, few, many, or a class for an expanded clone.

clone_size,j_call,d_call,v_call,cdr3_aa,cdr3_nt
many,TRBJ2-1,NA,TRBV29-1,CSVVLAWGHNEQFF,TGCAGCGTTGTGTTAGCGTGGGGCCACAATGAGCAGTTCTTC
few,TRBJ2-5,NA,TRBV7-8,CASSLNGRVTQYF,TGTGCCAGCAGCTTAAACGGGCGAGTTACCCAGTACTTC
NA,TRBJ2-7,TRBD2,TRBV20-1,CSAQRGGYYEQYF,TGCAGTGCCCAGCGGGGGGGCTACTACGAGCAGTACTTC
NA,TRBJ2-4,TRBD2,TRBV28,CASSLYPGGLSKNIQYF,TGTGCCAGCAGTTTATACCCGGGAGGGCTGTCCAAAAACATTCAGTACTTC
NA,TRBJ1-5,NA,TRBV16,CASSPDQVQPQHF,TGTGCCAGCAGCCCGGATCAAGTTCAGCCCCAGCATTTT
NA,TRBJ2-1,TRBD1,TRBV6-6,CASSYYRGHYNEQFF,TGTGCCAGCAGTTACTACAGGGGGCATTACAATGAGCAGTTCTTC
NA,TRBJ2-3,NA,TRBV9,CASSARQALTDTQYF,TGTGCCAGCAGCGCCCGACAGGCTCTCACAGATACGCAGTATTTT
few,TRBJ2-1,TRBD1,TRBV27,CASSSGQGGHNEQFF,TGTGCCAGCAGTTCCGGACAGGGAGGTCACAATGAGCAGTTCTTC
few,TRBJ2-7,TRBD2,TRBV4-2,CASSHVPGLAGEGTYEQYF,TGTGCCAGCAGCCATGTTCCGGGACTAGCGGGAGAAGGGACCTACGAGCAGTACTTC
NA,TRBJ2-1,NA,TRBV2,CAGNNRYYNEQFF,TGTGCCGGCAATAATCGCTACTACAATGAGCAGTTCTTC
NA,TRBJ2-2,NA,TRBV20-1,CSATKTANTGELFF,TGCAGTGCTACCAAGACAGCGAACACCGGGGAGCTGTTTTTT
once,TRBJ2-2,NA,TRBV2,CASLRTIASYTGELFF,TGTGCCAGCCTGCGGACTATCGCTAGCTACACCGGGGAGCTGTTTTTT
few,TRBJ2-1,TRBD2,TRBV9,CASSDTGLADNEQFF,TGTGCCAGCAGCGATACGGGACTAGCCGACAATGAGCAGTTCTTC
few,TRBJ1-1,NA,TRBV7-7,CASSSSWKNKPRRNTEAFF,TGTGCCAGCAGCTCGTCGTGGAAGAATAAACCGAGGCGGAACACTGAAGCTTTCTTT
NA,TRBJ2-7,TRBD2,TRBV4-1,CASSQGPLAPYEQYF,TGCGCCAGCAGCCAAGGTCCACTAGCGCCTTACGAGCAGTACTTC
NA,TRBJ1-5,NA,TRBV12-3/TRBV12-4,CASSWGAGRKNSNQPQHF,TGTGCCAGCAGTTGGGGGGCAGGGCGAAAGAATAGCAATCAGCCCCAGCATTTT
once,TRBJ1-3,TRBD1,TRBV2,CASFGQGGNTIYF,TGTGCCAGCTTCGGACAGGGCGGAAACACCATATATTTT
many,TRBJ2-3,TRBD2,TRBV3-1,CASRPSGNTDTQYF,TGTGCCAGCCGTCCTAGCGGAAATACAGATACGCAGTATTTT
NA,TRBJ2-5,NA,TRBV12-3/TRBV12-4,CASSYLTGPQVTQYF,TGTGCCAGCAGCTACCTGACGGGACCTCAAGTGACCCAGTACTTC
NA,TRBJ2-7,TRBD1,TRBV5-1,CASSLDRDYNEQYF,TGCGCCAGCAGCCTTGACAGGGATTACAATGAGCAGTACTTC
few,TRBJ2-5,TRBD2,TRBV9,CASSAGLWRETSQETQYF,TGTGCCAGCAGCGCCGGCCTGTGGCGGGAGACGTCCCAAGAGACCCAGTACTTC
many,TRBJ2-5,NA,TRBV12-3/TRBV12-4,CASSRLRGGQETQYF,TGTGCCAGCAGTAGACTCAGGGGAGGACAAGAGACCCAGTACTTC
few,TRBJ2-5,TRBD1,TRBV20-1,CSARNGGQGEETQYF,TGCAGTGCTAGAAACGGGGGACAGGGAGAAGAGACCCAGTACTTC
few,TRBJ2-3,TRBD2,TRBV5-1,CASSTGLAGDTDTQYF,TGCGCCAGCAGCACCGGACTAGCGGGGGACACAGATACGCAGTATTTT
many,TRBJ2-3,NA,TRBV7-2,CASSLVIGSTDTQYF,TGTGCCAGCAGCTTAGTCATCGGCAGCACAGATACGCAGTATTTT
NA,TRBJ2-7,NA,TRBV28,CASTHPSTFEQYF,TGTGCCAGCACCCACCCAAGCACCTTCGAGCAGTACTTC
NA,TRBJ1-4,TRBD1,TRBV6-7,CASSYSIQGEKLFF,TGTGCCAGCAGTTACTCGATACAGGGGGAAAAACTGTTTTTT
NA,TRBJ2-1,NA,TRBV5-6,CASSILIVQRYYNEQFF,TGTGCCAGCAGCATACTAATCGTCCAGCGGTATTACAATGAGCAGTTCTTC